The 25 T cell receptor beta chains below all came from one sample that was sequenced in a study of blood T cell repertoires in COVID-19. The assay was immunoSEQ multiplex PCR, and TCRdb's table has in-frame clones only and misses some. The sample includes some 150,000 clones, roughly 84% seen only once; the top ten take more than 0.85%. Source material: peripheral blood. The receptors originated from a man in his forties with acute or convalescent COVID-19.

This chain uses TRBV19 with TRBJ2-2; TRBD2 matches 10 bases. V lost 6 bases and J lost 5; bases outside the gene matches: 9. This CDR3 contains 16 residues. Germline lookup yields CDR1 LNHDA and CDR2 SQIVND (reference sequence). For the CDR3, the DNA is TGTGCCAGTAGGCCTGCAGCGGGGGGGGCGACCGGGGAGCTGTTTTTT. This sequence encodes CASRPAAGGATGELFF. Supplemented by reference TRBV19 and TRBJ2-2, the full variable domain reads DGGITQSPKYLFRKEGQNVTLSCEQNLNHDAMYWYRQDPGQGLRLIYYSQIVNDFQKGDIAEGYSVSREKKESFPLTVTSAQKNPTAFYLCASRPAAGGATGELFFGEGSRLTVL.

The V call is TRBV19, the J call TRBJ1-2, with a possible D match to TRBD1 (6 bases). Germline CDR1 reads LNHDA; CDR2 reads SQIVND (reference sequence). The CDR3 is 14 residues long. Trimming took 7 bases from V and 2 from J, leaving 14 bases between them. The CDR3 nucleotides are TGTGCCAGTACGCGAGGCAGGGGCAACTATGGCTACACCTTC. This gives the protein CASTRGRGNYGYTF. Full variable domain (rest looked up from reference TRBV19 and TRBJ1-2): DGGITQSPKYLFRKEGQNVTLSCEQNLNHDAMYWYRQDPGQGLRLIYYSQIVNDFQKGDIAEGYSVSREKKESFPLTVTSAQKNPTAFYLCASTRGRGNYGYTFGSGTRLTVV.

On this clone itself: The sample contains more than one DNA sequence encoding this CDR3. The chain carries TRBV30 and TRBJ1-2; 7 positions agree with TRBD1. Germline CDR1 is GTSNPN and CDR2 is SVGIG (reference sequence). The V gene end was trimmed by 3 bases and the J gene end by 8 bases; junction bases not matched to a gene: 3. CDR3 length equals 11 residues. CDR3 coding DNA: TGTGCCTGGAGCGACAGGGAGGGCTACACCTTC. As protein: CAWSDREGYTF.

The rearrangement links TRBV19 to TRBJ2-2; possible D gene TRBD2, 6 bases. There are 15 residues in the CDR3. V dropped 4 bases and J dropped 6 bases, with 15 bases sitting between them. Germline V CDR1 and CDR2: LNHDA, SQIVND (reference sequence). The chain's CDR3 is CASSTSRRAAGELFF. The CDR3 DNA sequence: TGTGCCAGTAGTACTTCCCGGAGGGCTGCCGGGGAGCTGTTTTTT.

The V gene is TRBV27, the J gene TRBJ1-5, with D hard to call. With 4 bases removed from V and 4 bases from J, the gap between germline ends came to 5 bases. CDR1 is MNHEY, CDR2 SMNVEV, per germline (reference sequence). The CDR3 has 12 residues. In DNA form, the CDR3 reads TGTGCCAGCAGTTCGGGGAATCAGCCCCAGCATTTT. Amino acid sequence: CASSSGNQPQHF.

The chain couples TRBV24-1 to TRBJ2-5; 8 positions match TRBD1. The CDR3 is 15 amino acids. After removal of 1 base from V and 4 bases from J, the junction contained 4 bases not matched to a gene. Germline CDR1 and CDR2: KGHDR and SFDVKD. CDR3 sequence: CATSDFVQGAETQYF. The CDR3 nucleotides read TGTGCCACCAGTGATTTTGTCCAGGGGGCAGAGACCCAGTACTTC.

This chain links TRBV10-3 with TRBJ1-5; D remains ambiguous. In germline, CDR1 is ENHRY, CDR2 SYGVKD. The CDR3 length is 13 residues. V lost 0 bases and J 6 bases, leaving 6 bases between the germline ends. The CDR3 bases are TGTGCCATCAGTGAGTCGGAGGGTCAGCCCCAGCATTTT. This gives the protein CAISESEGQPQHF.

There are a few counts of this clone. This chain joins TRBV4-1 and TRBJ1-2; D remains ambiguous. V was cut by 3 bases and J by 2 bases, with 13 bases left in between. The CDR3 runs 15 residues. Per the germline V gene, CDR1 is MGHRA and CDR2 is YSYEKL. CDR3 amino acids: CASSHLDRENYGYTF. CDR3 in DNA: TGCGCCAGCAGCCACCTAGACCGAGAAAACTATGGCTACACCTTC.

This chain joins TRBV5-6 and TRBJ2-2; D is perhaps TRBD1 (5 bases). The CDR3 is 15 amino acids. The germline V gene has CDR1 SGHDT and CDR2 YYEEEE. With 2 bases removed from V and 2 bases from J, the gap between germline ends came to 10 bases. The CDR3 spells CASSFPGFNTGELFF. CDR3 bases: TGTGCCAGCAGCTTTCCAGGGTTCAACACCGGGGAGCTGTTTTTT.

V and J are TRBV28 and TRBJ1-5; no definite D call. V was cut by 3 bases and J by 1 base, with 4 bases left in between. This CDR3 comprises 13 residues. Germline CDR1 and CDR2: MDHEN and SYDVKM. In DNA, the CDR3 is TGTGCCAGCAGTTTTTCGAGCAATCAGCCCCAGCATTTT. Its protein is CASSFSSNQPQHF.

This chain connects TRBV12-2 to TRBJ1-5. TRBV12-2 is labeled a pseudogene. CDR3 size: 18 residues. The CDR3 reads CASRLAFPGRGDFQPQHF. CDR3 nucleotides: TGTGCAAGTCGCTTAGCCTTCCCGGGTAGAGGGGACTTTCAGCCCCAGCATTTT.

Here the CDR3 reads CASSFRDTEAFF. In DNA form, the CDR3 reads TGCGCCAGCAGCTTTCGGGACACTGAAGCTTTCTTT. This chain joins TRBV5-1 and TRBJ1-1; no clear D gene. Trimming took off 2 bases at V and 3 bases at J, with 5 bases between the two ends. Germline V gene data show CDR1 as SGHRS and CDR2 as YFSETQ. The CDR3 is 12 amino acids.

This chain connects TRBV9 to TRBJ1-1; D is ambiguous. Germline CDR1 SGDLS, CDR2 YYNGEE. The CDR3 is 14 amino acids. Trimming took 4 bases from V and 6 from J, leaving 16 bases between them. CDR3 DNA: TGTGCCAGCAGCATTAGACCCGCCGGGGCTGAAGCTTTCTTT. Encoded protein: CASSIRPAGAEAFF.

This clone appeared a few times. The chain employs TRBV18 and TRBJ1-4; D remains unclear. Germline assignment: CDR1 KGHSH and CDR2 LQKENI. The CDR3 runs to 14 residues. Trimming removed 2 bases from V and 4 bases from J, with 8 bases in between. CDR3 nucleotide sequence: TGTGCCAGCTCACCAACAGCTAATAATGAAAAACTGTTTTTT. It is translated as CASSPTANNEKLFF.

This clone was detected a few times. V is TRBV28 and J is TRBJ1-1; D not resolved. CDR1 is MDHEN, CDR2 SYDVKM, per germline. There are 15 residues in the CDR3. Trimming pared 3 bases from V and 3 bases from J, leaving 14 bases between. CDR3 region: CASSFEASLDTEAFF. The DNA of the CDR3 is TGTGCCAGCAGTTTTGAAGCTTCCCTGGACACTGAAGCTTTCTTT.

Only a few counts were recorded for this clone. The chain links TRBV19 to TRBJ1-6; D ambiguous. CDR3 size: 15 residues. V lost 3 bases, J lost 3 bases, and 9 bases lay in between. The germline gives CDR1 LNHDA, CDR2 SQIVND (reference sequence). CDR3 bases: TGTGCCAGTAGTATGAACGGAGACTATAATTCACCCCTCCACTTT. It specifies CASSMNGDYNSPLHF. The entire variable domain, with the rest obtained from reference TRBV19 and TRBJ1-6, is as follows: DGGITQSPKYLFRKEGQNVTLSCEQNLNHDAMYWYRQDPGQGLRLIYYSQIVNDFQKGDIAEGYSVSREKKESFPLTVTSAQKNPTAFYLCASSMNGDYNSPLHFGNGTRLTVT.

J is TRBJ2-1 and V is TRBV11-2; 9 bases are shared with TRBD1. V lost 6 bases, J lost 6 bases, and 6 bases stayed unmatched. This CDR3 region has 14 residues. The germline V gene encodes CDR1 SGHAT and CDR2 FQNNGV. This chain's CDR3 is CASRTGGRFNEQFF. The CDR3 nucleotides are TGTGCCAGCAGGACAGGGGGACGTTTCAATGAGCAGTTCTTC.

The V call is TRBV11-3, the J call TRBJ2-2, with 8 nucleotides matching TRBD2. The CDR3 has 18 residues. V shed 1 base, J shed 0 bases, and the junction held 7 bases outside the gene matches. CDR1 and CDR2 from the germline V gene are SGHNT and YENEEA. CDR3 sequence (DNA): TGTGCCAGCAGCTTAGCGGCGGGGGGACCCTCGAACACCGGGGAGCTGTTTTTT. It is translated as CASSLAAGGPSNTGELFF.

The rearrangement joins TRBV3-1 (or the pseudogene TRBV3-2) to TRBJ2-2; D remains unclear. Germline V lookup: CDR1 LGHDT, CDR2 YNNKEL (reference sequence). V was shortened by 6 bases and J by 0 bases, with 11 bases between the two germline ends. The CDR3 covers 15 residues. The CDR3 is CASRLTGSNTGELFF. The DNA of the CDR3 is TGTGCCAGCAGATTAACCGGGTCGAACACCGGGGAGCTGTTTTTT.

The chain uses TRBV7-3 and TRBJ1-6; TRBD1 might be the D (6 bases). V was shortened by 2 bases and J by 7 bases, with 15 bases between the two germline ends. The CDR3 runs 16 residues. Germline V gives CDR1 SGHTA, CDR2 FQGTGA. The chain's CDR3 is CASSLDPTGRNSPLHF. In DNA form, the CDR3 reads TGTGCCAGCAGCTTAGATCCAACAGGGCGGAATTCACCCCTCCACTTT.

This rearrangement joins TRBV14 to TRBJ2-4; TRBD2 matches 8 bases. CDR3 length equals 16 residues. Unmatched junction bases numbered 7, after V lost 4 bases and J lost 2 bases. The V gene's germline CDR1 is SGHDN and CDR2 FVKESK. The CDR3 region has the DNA TGTGCCAGCAGCCCTTTGGCGGGGGGATCCAAAAACATTCAGTACTTC. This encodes CASSPLAGGSKNIQYF.

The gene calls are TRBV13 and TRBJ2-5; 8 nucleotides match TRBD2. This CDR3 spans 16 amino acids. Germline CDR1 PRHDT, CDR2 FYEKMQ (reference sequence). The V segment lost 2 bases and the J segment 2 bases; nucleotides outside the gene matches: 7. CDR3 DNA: TGTGCCAGCAGCTTACTCTATAGCGGGGTTCAAGAGACCCAGTACTTC. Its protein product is CASSLLYSGVQETQYF.

The chain's CDR3 is CASRLKTGEAFF. The CDR3 DNA follows: TGTGCCAGCAGACTTAAGACGGGTGAAGCTTTCTTT. The gene calls are TRBV12-3 or TRBV12-4 and TRBJ1-1; D is unclear. Trimming removed 6 bases at V and 7 bases at J, with 12 bases between. The CDR3 spans 12 residues.

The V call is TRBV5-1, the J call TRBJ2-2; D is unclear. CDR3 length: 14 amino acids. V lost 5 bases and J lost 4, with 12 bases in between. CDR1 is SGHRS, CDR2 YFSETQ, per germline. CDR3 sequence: CASSLDPATGELFF. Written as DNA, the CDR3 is TGCGCCAGCAGTCTAGACCCCGCCACCGGGGAGCTGTTTTTT.

CDR3 coding DNA: TGTGCCAGCAGCCCCTCGGACTTCTATGGCTACACCTTC. It is translated as CASSPSDFYGYTF. The rearrangement links TRBV7-9 to TRBJ1-2; D remains ambiguous. The CDR3 has 13 amino acids. Trimming removed 5 bases from V and 4 bases from J, with 11 bases in between. Germline CDR1 reads SEHNR; CDR2 reads FQNEAQ (reference sequence).